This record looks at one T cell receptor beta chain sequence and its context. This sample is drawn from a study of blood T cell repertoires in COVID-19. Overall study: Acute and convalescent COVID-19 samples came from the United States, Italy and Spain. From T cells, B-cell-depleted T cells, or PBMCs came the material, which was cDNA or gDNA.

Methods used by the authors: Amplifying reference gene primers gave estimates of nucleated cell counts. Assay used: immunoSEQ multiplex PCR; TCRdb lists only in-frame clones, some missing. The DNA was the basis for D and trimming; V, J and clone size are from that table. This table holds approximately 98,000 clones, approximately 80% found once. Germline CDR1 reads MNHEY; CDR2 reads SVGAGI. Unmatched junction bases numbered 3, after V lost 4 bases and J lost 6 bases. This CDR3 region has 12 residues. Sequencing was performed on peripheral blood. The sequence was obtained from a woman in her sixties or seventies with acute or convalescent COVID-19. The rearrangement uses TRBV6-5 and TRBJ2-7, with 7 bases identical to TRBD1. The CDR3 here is CASSSTGSEQYF. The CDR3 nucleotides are TGTGCCAGCAGTTCGACAGGGTCCGAGCAGTACTTC.